The 4 T cell receptor beta chains below were found in one sample sequenced in a study of blood T cell repertoires in COVID-19. Method: immunoSEQ multiplex PCR; TCRdb's copy keeps in-frame clones and lacks some. The sample has more than 150,000 clones, approximately 80% seen once. Sequenced material: peripheral blood. These receptors originate from a man aged 45-60 years who had recovered from COVID-19.

This clone was counted a few times. The chain links TRBV19 to TRBJ2-7, with D maybe TRBD1 (5 bases). CDR1 and CDR2 (germline): LNHDA, SQIVND (reference sequence). The CDR3 sequence is 15 residues long. V was clipped by 2 bases and J by 0 bases, with 11 bases between them. CDR3 region: CASSIRTDSSYEQYF. The CDR3 DNA reads as TGTGCCAGTAGTATAAGAACAGACAGCTCCTACGAGCAGTACTTC.

This clone was seen a handful of times. The gene calls are TRBV6-1 and TRBJ2-5; D remains ambiguous. This CDR3 has 16 amino acids. V shed 1 base and J shed 5 bases, with 17 bases lying between them. In germline, CDR1 is MNHNS, CDR2 SASEGT. CDR3 loop: CASSEGENSWAETQYF. In DNA form, the CDR3 reads TGTGCCAGCAGTGAAGGAGAGAACTCATGGGCGGAGACCCAGTACTTC.

CDR3 sequence: CAISDSNRGVLVNNEQFF. The CDR3 DNA reads TGTGCCATCAGCGACTCAAATCGCGGGGTTTTGGTGAACAATGAGCAGTTCTTC. The J gene is TRBJ2-1, the V gene TRBV10-3, with D possibly TRBD2 on 6 matching bases. Germline-derived CDR1 and CDR2 are ENHRY and SYGVKD. The CDR3 length is 18 residues. V was trimmed by 6 bases and J by 5 bases, leaving 26 bases between them.

A few counts support this clone. The chain is built from TRBV7-2 and TRBJ2-5, with D perhaps TRBD2 (5 bases). The CDR3 totals 12 residues. V lost 1 base and J lost 6, with 6 bases in between. CDR1 and CDR2 (germline): SGHTA, FQGNSA. CDR3 in amino acids: CASSLGEQTQYF. The CDR3 DNA reads TGTGCCAGCAGCTTAGGGGAGCAGACCCAGTACTTC.